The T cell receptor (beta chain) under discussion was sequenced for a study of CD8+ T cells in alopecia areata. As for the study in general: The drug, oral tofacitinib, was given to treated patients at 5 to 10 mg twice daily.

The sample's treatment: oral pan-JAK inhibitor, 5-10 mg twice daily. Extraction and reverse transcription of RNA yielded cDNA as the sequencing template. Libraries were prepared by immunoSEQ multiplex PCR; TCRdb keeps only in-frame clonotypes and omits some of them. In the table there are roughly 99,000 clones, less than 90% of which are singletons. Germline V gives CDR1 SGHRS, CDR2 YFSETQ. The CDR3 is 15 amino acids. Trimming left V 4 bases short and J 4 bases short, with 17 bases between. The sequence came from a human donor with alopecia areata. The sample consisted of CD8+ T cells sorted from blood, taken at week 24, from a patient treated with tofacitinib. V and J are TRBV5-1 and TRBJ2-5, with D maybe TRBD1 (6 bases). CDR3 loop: CASSLRGGLGETQYF. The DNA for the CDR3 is TGCGCCAGCAGCCTCCGAGGGGGTCTGGGAGAGACCCAGTACTTC.